Listed below are T cell receptor beta chains from one sample, sequenced in a study of blood T cells in healthy people across ages. TCRdb re-called the 5' RACE reads with MiXCR, one entry per CDR3 protein. The sample has about 1.5 million distinct CDR3 sequences, roughly 43% seen once; the top ten hold over 3.5%. The sample was blood. Source of these receptors: a woman in her late teens or twenties in good health. CDR3s include the opening cysteine and the closing phenylalanine or tryptophan. D genes are given only for firm matches. Only some rows state a clone size, as once, few, many or a class for expanded clones.

>TRBV27|.|.|TRBJ2-7
TGTGCCAGCAGTGTATTCCCCGTTGGAAACGAGCAGTACTTC
CASSVFPVGNEQYF
>TRBV12-3/TRBV12-4|.|.|TRBJ2-5
TGTGCCAGCAGTCGGTCTCAGACCTACGGGCAGTACTTC
CASSRSQTYGQYF
>TRBV10-3|TRBD1|.|TRBJ1-4
TGTGCCATCAGTGCGGGGACAGGGTCTCGGGGACTGTTTTTT
CAISAGTGSRGLFF
>TRBV5-4|.|.|TRBJ2-7
TGTGCCAGCAGCCCGGATAGAGGGGTCGAGCAGTACTTC
CASSPDRGVEQYF
>TRBV20-1|.|.|TRBJ1-1
TGCAGTGGTTTCGGATCTCAGAACACTGAAGCTTTCTTT
CSGFGSQNTEAFF
>TRBV20-1|TRBD2|few|TRBJ2-7
TGCAGTGCTAGAGAACTAGCGGGTTACTACGAGCAGTACTTC
CSARELAGYYEQYF
>TRBV27|TRBD2|few|TRBJ2-7
TGTGCCAGCAGAGTGAGCGGGGTAGGCCACGAGCAGTACTTC
CASRVSGVGHEQYF
>TRBV12-3/TRBV12-4|.|few|TRBJ1-6
TGTGCCAGCAGTCCAGGACAGCTGAGCCCCTATAATTCACCCCTCCACTTT
CASSPGQLSPYNSPLHF
>TRBV29-1|TRBD2|.|TRBJ2-1
TGCAGCGTTGAATGGCGAGCGGGATACAATGAGCAGTTCTTC
CSVEWRAGYNEQFF
>TRBV28|.|.|TRBJ2-5
TGTGCCAGCAAACCGGGCTCTAAAGAGACCCAGTACTTC
CASKPGSKETQYF
>TRBV20-1|.|.|TRBJ2-3
TGCAGTGCTAGAGATATCATGGGACGGGGGAATACGCAGTATTTT
CSARDIMGRGNTQYF
>TRBV5-1|.|few|TRBJ1-5
TGCGCCAGCAGCTTGGCCCCGGGGGCTAGCAATCAGCCCCAGCATTTT
CASSLAPGASNQPQHF
>TRBV5-1|TRBD2|many|TRBJ2-3
TGCGCCAGCAGCTTGGACCCTCTAGCGGGAGGAGCAGATACGCAGTATTTT
CASSLDPLAGGADTQYF
>TRBV12-3/TRBV12-4|.|.|TRBJ1-1
TGTACCAGCGGGTCCTTCACTGAAGCTTTCTTT
CTSGSFTEAFF
>TRBV9|.|.|TRBJ1-2
TGTGCCAGCAGCGCGCACAGGGCGGGTTATGGCTACACCTTC
CASSAHRAGYGYTF
>TRBV9|.|.|TRBJ2-3
TGTGCCAGCAGCGTAAGCAGGGTAAATGCGGGTGTTTCAGATACGCAGTATTTT
CASSVSRVNAGVSDTQYF
>TRBV18|.|.|TRBJ2-1
TGTGCCAGCTCACCGACGGCTTCCTACGAGCAGTTCTTC
CASSPTASYEQFF
>TRBV4-3|.|.|TRBJ2-7
TGCGCCAGCAGCCAAGTTTCAGGACAGCGTACCTACGAGCAGTACTTC
CASSQVSGQRTYEQYF
>TRBV10-3|TRBD1|.|TRBJ2-5
TGTGCCATCAGTACGGGACAGGGGATGTCGGAGACCCAGTACTTC
CAISTGQGMSETQYF
>TRBV14|.|once|TRBJ2-7
TGTGCCAGCAGCCGGATGGCGGGTCACTCCTACAAGCAGTACTTC
CASSRMAGHSYKQYF
>TRBV7-2|.|few|TRBJ2-7
TGTGCCAGCAGCTTAAGGCGGGACTCCTACGAGCAGTACTTC
CASSLRRDSYEQYF
>TRBV15|TRBD1|few|TRBJ2-7
TGTGCCACCAGCAGCGAGGACAGGGCGGCCTACGAGCAGTACTTC
CATSSEDRAAYEQYF
>TRBV25-1|TRBD2|.|TRBJ2-1
TGTGCCAGCAGTGAAGAAGGAGGGACTAGGGTATACAATGAGCAGTTCTTC
CASSEEGGTRVYNEQFF
>TRBV5-5|TRBD2|few|TRBJ2-1
TGTGCCAGCAGCTTGGGAAGTGGGCGTAAAGGACTAGGGAGCAATGAGCAGTTCTTC
CASSLGSGRKGLGSNEQFF
>TRBV5-1|TRBD2|few|TRBJ2-3
TGCGCCAGCAGCCGGGAGGACGCAGATACGCAGTATTTT
CASSREDADTQYF
>TRBV25-1|TRBD2|.|TRBJ2-7
TGTGCCAGCCTTGCGAGACAGGGAACTAGCGGGGGAAATGAGCAGTACTTC
CASLARQGTSGGNEQYF
>TRBV4-1|.|.|TRBJ2-2
TGCGCCAGCAGCCCCCAAGGGCAAACCGGGGAGCTGTTTTTT
CASSPQGQTGELFF